Listed below are T cell receptor beta chains from one sample, sequenced in a study of OX40 agonist ivuxolimab in advanced cancers. Sequenced by immunoSEQ multiplex PCR; TCRdb stores in-frame clones only, minus some. The sample contains 100,000 to 150,000 clones, 85% to 95% of which appear only once. Here the sequenced sample was CD4+ or CD8+ T cells sorted from blood, taken in a trial of the OX40 agonist ivuxolimab. Receptor source: an adult with an advanced solid tumor such as melanoma, head and neck, liver or kidney cancer. CDR3s include the opening cysteine and the closing phenylalanine or tryptophan. D genes are given only for firm matches. Only part of the rows carry a size: once, few, many, or a class if the clone is expanded.

d_gene,abundance,len,v_gene,j_gene,CDR3aa,CDR3nt
TRBD2,.,16,TRBV5-4,TRBJ2-3,CASSPGTSGTSDTQYF,TGTGCCAGCAGCCCGGGGACTAGCGGGACCTCAGATACGCAGTATTTT
.,.,13,TRBV6-1,TRBJ2-3,CASSASYLDTQYF,TGTGCCAGCAGTGCTTCCTACTTGGATACGCAGTATTTT
.,.,13,TRBV11-2,TRBJ2-2,CASRKGGTGELFF,TGTGCCAGCAGAAAGGGGGGCACCGGGGAGCTGTTTTTT
TRBD1,.,14,TRBV7-2,TRBJ1-5,CASSSRQGWQPQHF,TGTGCCAGCAGCTCCCGACAGGGGTGGCAGCCCCAGCATTTT
.,.,16,TRBV4-3,TRBJ2-3,CASSQHRTAGVDTQYF,TGCGCCAGCAGCCAGCACCGGACCGCCGGAGTGGATACGCAGTATTTT
.,.,16,TRBV19,TRBJ1-5,CASSTPHSTSNQPQHF,TGTGCCAGTAGTACCCCTCACAGTACCAGCAATCAGCCCCAGCATTTT
.,.,15,TRBV27,TRBJ1-1,CASSLMGIMVTEAFF,TGTGCCAGCAGTTTAATGGGGATCATGGTCACTGAAGCTTTCTTT
.,.,16,TRBV6-5,TRBJ1-3,CASSWSGQFSGNTIYF,TGTGCCAGCAGTTGGTCCGGACAGTTCTCTGGAAACACCATATATTTT
TRBD1,.,15,TRBV6-6,TRBJ2-1,CASSRQGTNYNEQFF,TGTGCCAGCAGCCGACAGGGCACCAACTACAATGAGCAGTTCTTC
TRBD1,few,17,TRBV7-9,TRBJ1-4,CASSLATGGEANGKLFF,TGTGCCAGCAGCTTAGCGACAGGGGGCGAGGCAAATGGGAAACTGTTTTTT
.,.,15,TRBV5-1,TRBJ2-2,CASSLQGPNTGELFF,TGTGCCAGCAGCTTGCAGGGGCCTAACACCGGGGAGCTGTTTTTT
.,.,14,TRBV5-6,TRBJ1-2,CASNPGGMGYGYTF,TGTGCCAGCAACCCCGGAGGTATGGGCTATGGCTACACCTTC
.,.,12,TRBV6-5,TRBJ2-3,CASRHGADTQYF,TGTGCCAGCAGGCACGGGGCAGATACGCAGTATTTT
.,.,12,TRBV9,TRBJ2-2,CASSVATGELFF,TGTGCCAGCAGCGTAGCTACCGGGGAGCTGTTTTTT
TRBD1,.,14,TRBV11-2,TRBJ1-2,CASSPRTGEYGYTF,TGTGCCAGCAGCCCTCGGACAGGCGAGTATGGCTACACCTTC
.,few,13,TRBV14,TRBJ2-7,CASSPRLGYEQYF,TGTGCCAGCAGCCCGAGACTGGGGTACGAGCAGTACTTC
.,.,13,TRBV28,TRBJ2-5,CASSRPRKETQYF,TGTGCCAGCAGTCGCCCGAGGAAAGAGACCCAGTACTTC
.,.,15,TRBV9,TRBJ2-5,CASSGIAENLETQYF,TGTGCCAGCAGCGGAATAGCGGAGAATTTGGAGACCCAGTACTTC
.,.,12,TRBV28,TRBJ1-5,CASSSGAWPQHF,TGTGCCAGCAGTTCAGGGGCTTGGCCCCAGCATTTT
.,.,14,TRBV7-9,TRBJ1-5,CASSPRGSNQPQHF,TGTGCCAGCAGCCCACGGGGCAGCAATCAGCCCCAGCATTTT
.,.,13,TRBV27,TRBJ2-7,CASGEPPSYEQYF,TGTGCCAGCGGGGAGCCGCCCTCCTACGAGCAGTACTTC
.,.,14,TRBV6-5,TRBJ2-3,CASTMAGFSDTQYF,TGTGCCAGCACTATGGCAGGGTTCTCGGATACGCAGTATTTT
.,.,18,TRBV7-5,TRBJ2-7,CARSPDPPGQGSSYEQYF,TGTGCCAGAAGCCCAGACCCCCCCGGACAGGGGAGCTCCTACGAGCAGTACTTC
TRBD1,.,14,TRBV9,TRBJ1-3,CASSVDRGGNTIYF,TGTGCCAGCAGCGTAGACAGGGGTGGGAACACCATATATTTT
.,.,14,TRBV5-8,TRBJ2-1,CASSLDRPANEQFF,TGTGCCAGCAGCTTGGACAGGCCCGCGAATGAGCAGTTCTTC
.,.,14,TRBV9,TRBJ1-2,CASSVGQFLNGYTF,TGTGCCAGCAGCGTAGGACAGTTCCTGAATGGCTACACCTTC
.,.,12,TRBV5-8,TRBJ2-7,CASSLSTYEQYF,TGTGCCAGCAGCTTATCCACCTACGAGCAGTACTTC
.,.,16,TRBV9,TRBJ1-3,CASSGRGGISGNTIYF,TGTGCCAGCAGCGGAAGGGGCGGAATTTCTGGAAACACCATATATTTT
TRBD2,once,19,TRBV19,TRBJ2-5,CASSIRLLAGDRHQETQYF,TGTGCCAGTAGTATAAGGTTGCTAGCGGGAGACCGGCACCAAGAGACCCAGTACTTC
.,.,15,TRBV30,TRBJ2-2,CACSPPHGNTGELFF,TGTGCCTGCTCACCTCCGCACGGCAACACCGGGGAGCTGTTTTTT
TRBD1,.,15,TRBV7-3,TRBJ2-2,CASSLGTGAAGELFF,TGTGCCAGCAGCTTAGGGACAGGGGCTGCCGGGGAGCTGTTTTTT
.,.,17,TRBV19,TRBJ2-4,CASSSPTGPLAKNIQYF,TGTGCCAGTAGTTCCCCCACAGGACCTTTAGCCAAAAACATTCAGTACTTC
.,.,13,TRBV23-1,TRBJ2-3,CASSQKGVRTQYF,TGCGCCAGCAGTCAAAAGGGGGTGAGGACGCAGTATTTT
.,.,18,TRBV10-3,TRBJ2-1,CAISRTPMGQRMNNEQFF,TGTGCCATCAGCCGGACACCAATGGGCCAGCGAATGAACAATGAGCAGTTCTTC
.,.,14,TRBV18,TRBJ1-1,CASSPPPEGTEAFF,TGTGCCAGCTCACCACCCCCTGAGGGCACTGAAGCTTTCTTT
.,.,13,TRBV28,TRBJ2-1,CASGAGYYNEQFF,TGTGCCAGCGGAGCGGGTTATTACAATGAGCAGTTCTTC
.,.,13,TRBV2,TRBJ1-1,CASVSGQLTEAFF,TGTGCCAGCGTCTCGGGGCAGCTTACTGAAGCTTTCTTT
.,.,13,TRBV6-6,TRBJ2-5,CASRPTFRETQYF,TGTGCCAGCAGACCGACATTTCGGGAGACCCAGTACTTC
.,.,13,TRBV15,TRBJ1-3,CATLDSSGNTIYF,TGTGCCACGTTGGACAGCTCTGGAAACACCATATATTTT
.,.,18,TRBV6-1,TRBJ1-5,CASSGVSSTGIRGQPQHF,TGTGCCAGCAGTGGGGTAAGCTCAACAGGGATAAGGGGACAGCCCCAGCATTTT
.,.,15,TRBV5-1,TRBJ1-1,CASSLNNQDGTEAFF,TGCGCCAGCAGCTTGAATAATCAAGACGGCACTGAAGCTTTCTTT
.,.,14,TRBV6-5,TRBJ2-2,CASRRARYTGELFF,TGTGCCAGCAGAAGGGCTAGGTACACCGGGGAGCTGTTTTTT
.,.,13,TRBV7-9,TRBJ1-5,CASGPSGAQPQHF,TGTGCCAGCGGCCCGTCGGGGGCACAGCCCCAGCATTTT
.,.,15,TRBV7-9,TRBJ2-2,CASSRLFPYTGELFF,TGTGCCAGCAGCCGCTTGTTCCCTTACACCGGGGAGCTGTTTTTT
.,.,15,TRBV5-1,TRBJ2-3,CASSREGQPTDTQYF,TGCGCCAGCAGCCGGGAAGGACAACCCACAGATACGCAGTATTTT
TRBD2,.,14,TRBV11-1,TRBJ2-7,CASSRTSGRYEQYF,TGTGCCAGCAGCCGGACTAGCGGGAGGTACGAGCAGTACTTC
.,.,15,TRBV4-1,TRBJ1-1,CASSQPRSENTEAFF,TGCGCCAGCAGCCAACCTCGGTCCGAAAACACTGAAGCTTTCTTT
.,.,14,TRBV29-1,TRBJ1-4,CSALSGMSNEKLFF,TGCAGCGCCCTGTCCGGGATGTCTAATGAAAAACTGTTTTTT
.,once,13,TRBV6-1,TRBJ1-2,CASSPDRKYGYTF,TGTGCCAGCAGTCCCGACAGGAAATATGGCTACACCTTC
.,.,15,TRBV27,TRBJ1-2,CASTEGRGPDYGYTF,TGTGCCAGCACTGAGGGGAGAGGTCCTGACTATGGCTACACCTTC
.,.,13,TRBV7-2,TRBJ2-7,CASSLGTVYEQYF,TGTGCCAGCAGCTTAGGGACAGTGTACGAGCAGTACTTC
.,once,14,TRBV11-1,TRBJ1-2,CASSLARAGDGYTF,TGTGCCAGCAGCTTAGCGCGGGCAGGGGATGGCTACACCTTC
TRBD1,.,14,TRBV18,TRBJ1-1,CASSPGTDHTEAFF,TGTGCCAGCTCACCTGGGACAGACCACACTGAAGCTTTCTTT
.,.,12,TRBV28,TRBJ1-1,CASSLRLSEAFF,TGTGCCAGCAGTTTACGGCTCTCTGAAGCTTTCTTT
TRBD2,.,16,TRBV5-1,TRBJ2-1,CASSLGSSGSYNEQFF,TGCGCCAGCAGCTTGGGAAGTAGCGGGAGTTACAATGAGCAGTTCTTC
.,.,17,TRBV5-6,TRBJ1-4,CASSLEGWDATNEKLFF,TGTGCCAGCAGCTTGGAAGGGTGGGATGCAACTAATGAAAAACTGTTTTTT
TRBD1,.,14,TRBV28,TRBJ2-7,CASSPEDRDSEQYF,TGTGCCAGCAGTCCTGAGGACAGGGACTCCGAGCAGTACTTC
.,.,15,TRBV18,TRBJ1-1,CASSPPSQRNTEAFF,TGTGCCAGCTCACCACCGAGCCAGAGAAACACTGAAGCTTTCTTT
TRBD2,.,16,TRBV5-6,TRBJ2-2,CASSSLAVTVKGELFF,TGTGCCAGCAGTTCTCTAGCGGTGACGGTGAAAGGGGAGCTGTTTTTT
.,.,16,TRBV4-3,TRBJ2-7,CASSQYGGFSSYEQYF,TGCGCCAGCAGCCAATACGGCGGGTTTAGCTCCTACGAGCAGTACTTC